Below, 8 T cell receptor beta chains from the same sample are listed, as sequenced in a study of blood T cell repertoires in COVID-19. TCRdb's copy holds only in-frame clones and misses some; the assay was immunoSEQ multiplex PCR. The profile shows 180,000 or so clones, approximately 84% of them singletons. The specimen was peripheral blood. These receptors originate from a human donor with acute or convalescent COVID-19. The donor label of this sample is uncertain.

V gene TRBV10-3 combines with J gene TRBJ2-2; possible D gene TRBD2, 5 bases. Germline V CDR1 and CDR2: ENHRY, SYGVKD. This CDR3 region has 15 residues. Trimming pared 0 bases from V and 7 bases from J, leaving 12 bases between. CDR3 DNA sequence: TGTGCCATCAGTGAGTCGAATTTCGGGATCGGGGAGCTGTTTTTT. It specifies CAISESNFGIGELFF.

CDR3: CASSIARTRTSSDTQYF. In nucleotides, the CDR3 is TGTGCCAGCAGCATCGCCCGGACACGGACTAGTTCAGATACGCAGTATTTT. The genes are TRBV13 and TRBJ2-3; 7 bases are a match to TRBD2. This CDR3 region has 17 residues. Trimming at V came to 5 bases and at J to 4 bases, leaving 15 bases not matched to a gene. Germline CDR1 is PRHDT and CDR2 is FYEKMQ (reference sequence).

The chain employs TRBV6-5 and TRBJ1-6; TRBD1 is a possible D gene (6 bases). The CDR3 totals 13 residues. Germline CDR1 and CDR2: MNHEY and SVGAGI. V lost 7 bases to trimming and J lost 9 bases, with 13 bases between them. The CDR3 spells CASIPGHFSPLHF. The CDR3, as DNA: TGTGCCAGCATCCCGGGACATTTTTCACCCCTCCACTTT.

The chain's CDR3 is CASSPPGKDEQYF. CDR3 nucleotides: TGTGCCAGCAGCCCCCCGGGGAAGGACGAGCAGTACTTC. The V call is TRBV7-3, the J call TRBJ2-7; possibly TRBD2 for D (5 bases). V was cut by 5 bases and J by 5 bases, with 13 bases left in between. Germline CDR1 is SGHTA and CDR2 is FQGTGA. The CDR3 sequence is 13 residues long.

J is TRBJ2-1 and V is TRBV7-3, with 9 bases identical to TRBD2. V trimming: 5 bases; J trimming: 6 bases; junction bases outside the gene matches: 8. Germline CDR1 SGHTA, CDR2 FQGTGA. The CDR3 contains 15 residues. The CDR3 region has the DNA TGTGCCAGCAGCCCCCGGCTAGCGGGGATCAATGAGCAGTTCTTC. This sequence encodes CASSPRLAGINEQFF.

Note on this clone: The sample has other DNA sequences that encode this CDR3 too. V is TRBV7-8 and J is TRBJ1-2; D perhaps matches TRBD1 (5 bases). V shed 0 bases and J shed 5 bases, with 7 bases lying between them. This CDR3 spans 13 amino acids. In germline, CDR1 is SGHVS, CDR2 FQNEAQ. The CDR3 region is CASSLAGGYGYTF. The DNA of the CDR3 is TGTGCCAGCAGCTTAGCGGGGGGGTATGGCTACACCTTC.

The gene calls are TRBV6-5 and TRBJ1-2, with TRBD1 matching over 7 bases. Germline assignment: CDR1 MNHEY and CDR2 SVGAGI. The J segment lost 6 bases and the V segment lost 11 bases, leaving 15 bases of the junction unmatched. The CDR3 has 14 residues. This CDR3 is CAVGSGRGIDGYTF. The CDR3 DNA is TGTGCCGTTGGATCCGGCAGGGGGATTGATGGCTACACCTTC.

The V gene is TRBV14, the J gene TRBJ1-2; no definite D call. The CDR3 is 15 residues long. CDR1 and CDR2 from the germline V gene are SGHDN and FVKESK. With 0 bases removed from V and 0 bases from J, the gap between germline ends came to 8 bases. The CDR3 coding sequence is TGTGCCAGCAGCCAAGACCTAACTCCTAACTATGGCTACACCTTC. Translation: CASSQDLTPNYGYTF. The whole variable domain, filled in from reference TRBV14 and TRBJ1-2, reads EAGVTQFPSHSVIEKGQTVTLRCDPISGHDNLYWYRRVMGKEIKFLLHFVKESKQDESGMPNNRFLAERTGGTYSTLKVQPAELEDSGVYFCASSQDLTPNYGYTFGSGTRLTVV.